The 25 T cell receptor beta chains reported below all come from one sample, sequenced in a study of cytomegalovirus exposure and HLA in healthy donors. The PCR employed 60 Vbeta primers together with 13 Jbeta primers. The table came from immunoSEQ multiplex PCR; TCRdb's copy has only in-frame clones and leaves some out. The sample includes tens of thousands of clones, roughly 70% of them seen just once. The sequenced material came from PBMCs. The receptors were sampled from a man between 65 and 85 years old in good health and CMV-seronegative.

V gene TRBV9 combines with J gene TRBJ2-3; D remains unclear. Deletions cut 5 bases from V and 0 bases from J, with 4 bases between. This CDR3 contains 12 residues. Germline V gene data show CDR1 as SGDLS and CDR2 as YYNGEE. CDR3 protein: CASRASTDTQYF. CDR3 sequence (DNA): TGTGCCAGCAGAGCTAGCACAGATACGCAGTATTTT.

This rearrangement joins TRBV9 to TRBJ1-6, with D unresolved. From germline, CDR1 is SGDLS and CDR2 YYNGEE. The ends were cut back, 0 bases at V and 5 bases at J, with 6 bases in the middle. CDR3 length: 14 amino acids. CDR3 protein: CASSVGRDNSPLHF. The CDR3, as DNA: TGTGCCAGCAGCGTAGGGCGGGATAATTCACCCCTCCACTTT.

The chain recombines TRBV7-9 with TRBJ2-1; D is uncertain. The CDR3 extends over 15 amino acids. V lost 4 bases and J 0 bases, leaving 10 bases between the germline ends. Germline V gene sequence: CDR1 SEHNR, CDR2 FQNEAQ (reference sequence). The DNA for the CDR3 is TGTGCCAGCAGCTCGACACCGAGCTCCTACAATGAGCAGTTCTTC. This sequence encodes CASSSTPSSYNEQFF.

This chain links TRBV12-5 with TRBJ2-4, with D unclear. From germline, CDR1 is LGHNT and CDR2 FRNRAP. The V and J ends lost 1 base and 2 bases respectively, with 9 bases between them. The CDR3 covers 15 residues. The CDR3 DNA is TGTGCTAGTGGTTTGGCTTTGAGTCCCAAAAACATTCAGTACTTC. Translation: CASGLALSPKNIQYF.

J is TRBJ1-2 and V is TRBV11-2; TRBD1 aligns across 7 bases. CDR1 is SGHAT and CDR2 is FQNNGV in the germline V gene. J was trimmed by 6 bases and V by 4 bases; bases with no gene match: 5. This CDR3 comprises 13 residues. CDR3 in amino acids: CASSYTGDHGYTF. The CDR3 region has the DNA TGTGCCAGCAGCTATACAGGGGATCATGGCTACACCTTC.

The chain joins TRBV21-1 to TRBJ1-2. TRBV21-1 is listed as a pseudogene. There are 17 residues in the CDR3. This CDR3 is CASSKPPPGLPRGGYTF. Written as DNA, the CDR3 is TGTGCCAGCAGCAAACCCCCTCCGGGACTTCCACGGGGTGGCTACACCTTC.

The chain joins TRBV6-6 to TRBJ1-2, with D perhaps matching TRBD1 (6 bases). Germline values: CDR1 MNHNY, CDR2 SVGAGI (reference sequence). V was trimmed by 5 bases and J by 6 bases, leaving 16 bases between them. There are 14 residues in the CDR3. CDR3 loop: CASSPAGTSNGYTF. The CDR3 DNA reads TGTGCCAGCAGTCCTGCCGGGACATCGAATGGCTACACCTTC.

The chain employs TRBV10-1 and TRBJ2-1; D is undetermined. This CDR3 is built from 15 residues. V was shortened by 3 bases and J by 4 bases, with 13 bases between the two germline ends. CDR1 is WNHNN and CDR2 is SYGVQD in the germline V gene (reference sequence). The CDR3 spells CASSDQDNYYNEQFF. The CDR3 DNA reads TGCGCCAGCAGTGATCAGGATAATTATTACAATGAGCAGTTCTTC.

This clone was seen more than once but under ten times. The chain is built from TRBV9 and TRBJ2-1; 7 bases are a match to TRBD2. In germline, CDR1 is SGDLS, CDR2 YYNGEE. J lost 8 bases, V lost 3 bases, and 11 bases had no gene match. The CDR3 runs to 15 residues. The CDR3 region is CASSADGGSYDEQFF. The CDR3 nucleotides read TGTGCCAGCAGCGCAGACGGCGGGAGTTACGATGAGCAGTTCTTC. Looking up the rest from reference TRBV9 and TRBJ2-1 gives the full variable domain: DSGVTQTPKHLITATGQRVTLRCSPRSGDLSVYWYQQSLDQGLQFLIQYYNGEERAKGNILERFSAQQFPDLHSELNLSSLELGDSALYFCASSADGGSYDEQFFGPGTRLTVL.

This chain uses TRBV5-1 with TRBJ2-3; 8 bases fit TRBD2. The trim removed 4 bases at V and 3 bases at J, leaving 7 bases unmatched. The CDR3 extends over 15 amino acids. In germline, CDR1 is SGHRS, CDR2 YFSETQ. The CDR3 sequence: CASSLLLAATDTQYF. CDR3 DNA: TGCGCCAGCAGCCTCCTACTAGCGGCAACAGATACGCAGTATTTT.

V is TRBV27 and J is TRBJ2-7; D perhaps matches TRBD2 (5 bases). Germline CDR1 reads MNHEY; CDR2 reads SMNVEV (reference sequence). CDR3 length: 14 residues. The ends were cut back, 6 bases at V and 2 bases at J, with 14 bases in the middle. DNA of the CDR3: TGTGCCAGCAGCCATCCGACTACCCCCTACGAGCAGTACTTC. As protein: CASSHPTTPYEQYF.

Here the CDR3 reads CASSWGVNGYTF. The CDR3, as DNA: TGTGCCAGCAGCTGGGGGGTGAATGGCTACACCTTC. This chain uses TRBV5-6 with TRBJ1-2; D possibly corresponds to TRBD1 (5 bases). Germline V gene sequence: CDR1 SGHDT, CDR2 YYEEEE. The ends were cut back, 3 bases at V and 6 bases at J, with 9 bases in the middle. This CDR3 region has 12 residues.

This clone has more than one count but fewer than ten. The rearrangement uses TRBV7-2 and TRBJ2-7, with 7 bases aligning to TRBD1. V was pared by 1 base and J by 2 bases, with 5 bases of the junction left unmatched. The germline V gene has CDR1 SGHTA and CDR2 FQGNSA. The CDR3 is made up of 15 amino acids. The CDR3 spells CASSLEGTVTYEQYF. DNA of the CDR3: TGTGCCAGCAGCTTAGAAGGGACAGTAACCTACGAGCAGTACTTC.

The gene calls are TRBV6-5 and TRBJ1-1; D ambiguous. The V gene lost 0 bases and the J gene lost 3 bases, with 11 bases spanning the gap. The V gene's germline CDR1 is MNHEY and CDR2 SVGAGI. The CDR3 length is 15 residues. The CDR3 loop reads CASSYSNRGDTEAFF. Written as DNA, the CDR3 is TGTGCCAGCAGTTACTCGAACCGCGGGGACACTGAAGCTTTCTTT.

The chain has TRBV7-8 and TRBJ2-1, with 12 positions matching TRBD2. The CDR3 has 15 residues. CDR1 is SGHVS and CDR2 is FQNEAQ in the germline V gene. J gave up 4 bases and V 5 bases, and 3 bases lay outside the gene matches. The chain's CDR3 is CASSETSGGYNEQFF. The DNA for the CDR3 is TGTGCCAGCAGCGAGACTAGCGGGGGTTACAATGAGCAGTTCTTC.

The chain couples TRBV15 to TRBJ2-2; D possibly corresponds to TRBD1 (5 bases). V shed 5 bases and J shed 0 bases, with 10 bases lying between them. Germline CDR1 is LNHNV and CDR2 is YYDKDF (reference sequence). The CDR3 sequence is 15 residues long. The CDR3 sequence is CATSFDSANTGELFF. The CDR3 DNA sequence: TGTGCCACCAGCTTCGACAGTGCGAACACCGGGGAGCTGTTTTTT.

This chain joins TRBV11-2 and TRBJ2-7; TRBD2 aligns across 12 bases. Germline loops: CDR1 SGHAT, CDR2 FQNNGV. Unmatched junction bases numbered 4, after V lost 1 base and J lost 6 bases. CDR3 size: 15 residues. The CDR3, as DNA: TGTGCCAGCAGCTTAGGACTAGCGGGAGCATCCGAGCAGTACTTC. Translating it yields CASSLGLAGASEQYF.

The chain links TRBV5-1 to TRBJ2-7; TRBD1 might be the D (5 bases). The CDR3 is 14 amino acids. The V gene's germline CDR1 is SGHRS and CDR2 YFSETQ. Between the trimmed V and J ends, which lost 3 bases and 0 bases, there was a span of 10 bases. The CDR3 coding sequence is TGCGCCAGCAGCTCGACAGAGTTCTCCTACGAGCAGTACTTC. This gives the protein CASSSTEFSYEQYF.

V usage is TRBV28 and J usage is TRBJ1-5; 7 bases match TRBD1. This CDR3 spans 17 amino acids. The J segment lost 2 bases and the V segment lost 11 bases, leaving 18 bases of the junction unmatched. Per the germline V gene, CDR1 is MDHEN and CDR2 is SYDVKM. The CDR3 spells CASWWAGRGQRNQPQHF. CDR3 DNA sequence: TGTGCCTCCTGGTGGGCTGGACGGGGACAGCGCAATCAGCCCCAGCATTTT.

The CDR3 protein is CASSRTSGRYNEQFF. In nucleotides, the CDR3 is TGTGCCAGCAGTAGGACTAGCGGGAGGTACAATGAGCAGTTCTTC. This chain connects TRBV6-5 to TRBJ2-1; 14 nucleotides line up with TRBD2. The germline CDR1 and CDR2 sequences are MNHEY and SVGAGI. CDR3 length: 15 amino acids. The J segment lost 4 bases and the V segment lost 5 bases, leaving 1 base of the junction unmatched.

This chain joins TRBV30 and TRBJ2-7; maybe TRBD2 (6 bases). The CDR3 is 14 residues long. V dropped 3 bases and J dropped 7 bases, with 19 bases sitting between them. The germline V gene encodes CDR1 GTSNPN and CDR2 SVGIG (reference sequence). The CDR3 spells CAWSRRDILQEQYF. In nucleotides, the CDR3 is TGTGCCTGGAGCAGGAGGGATATCTTACAGGAGCAGTACTTC.

The rearrangement uses TRBV5-6 and TRBJ2-7; 8 bases are shared with TRBD2. Germline trimming cut 0 bases from V and 0 bases from J; bases unmatched to any gene: 2. This CDR3 has 15 amino acids. Germline lookup yields CDR1 SGHDT and CDR2 YYEEEE. The CDR3 DNA follows: TGTGCCAGCAGCTTGGGACTAGCGAGCTCCTACGAGCAGTACTTC. Protein: CASSLGLASSYEQYF.

The chain joins TRBV7-2 to TRBJ2-5; D not resolved. CDR1 is SGHTA, CDR2 FQGNSA, per germline. Trimming stripped 1 base from V and 5 bases from J, with 14 bases between. This CDR3 contains 15 residues. CDR3 region: CASSLVWSPGETQYF. The CDR3 nucleotides are TGTGCCAGCAGCTTAGTATGGTCCCCGGGTGAGACCCAGTACTTC.

The chain has TRBV7-8 and TRBJ1-3; TRBD1 matches 12 bases. The V and J ends lost 1 base and 0 bases, in that order; junction bases with no gene match: 4. Germline V lookup: CDR1 SGHVS, CDR2 FQNEAQ. The CDR3 has 18 residues. CDR3 sequence (DNA): TGTGCCAGCAGCTTAGGAGGGGGACAGGGGGCCTCTGGAAACACCATATATTTT. Its protein is CASSLGGGQGASGNTIYF.

This chain joins TRBV11-2 and TRBJ2-7; D is undetermined. Germline V gene sequence: CDR1 SGHAT, CDR2 FQNNGV. The CDR3 spans 15 residues. Trimming removed 3 bases at V and 0 bases at J, with 12 bases between. CDR3 coding DNA: TGTGCCAGCAGCTTGAGTATGGTTTCCTCCTACGAGCAGTACTTC. Protein: CASSLSMVSSYEQYF.